This is a list of T cell receptor beta chains from one sample in a study of T cell responses to AZD1222 COVID-19 vaccine. Sequencing was performed with immunoSEQ multiplex PCR; in TCRdb, only in-frame clones are kept and a portion is missing. The sample consists of 100,000 to 150,000 clones, about 86% of them appearing once. Specimen: peripheral blood, collected on day 0 of AZD1222 vaccination. These receptors were taken from an adult in good health. CDR3s include the opening cysteine and the closing phenylalanine or tryptophan. D genes are given only for firm matches. Clone size appears in some rows only: once, few, many, or a class for an expanded clone.

clone_size: .; j_call: TRBJ1-6; d_call: .; v_call: TRBV6-1; cdr3_nt: TGTGCCAGCAGTGGGACGGCTGTATCCTATAATTCACCCCTCCACTTT; cdr3_aa: CASSGTAVSYNSPLHF
clone_size: .; j_call: TRBJ2-3; d_call: .; v_call: TRBV7-2; cdr3_nt: TGTGCCAGCAGCTTAGATCAGGGGCGCCCAGATACGCAGTATTTT; cdr3_aa: CASSLDQGRPDTQYF
clone_size: .; j_call: TRBJ1-1; d_call: .; v_call: TRBV2; cdr3_nt: TGTGCCAGCAGCGCTGTCATGAACACTGAAGCTTTCTTT; cdr3_aa: CASSAVMNTEAFF
clone_size: .; j_call: TRBJ2-6; d_call: .; v_call: TRBV30; cdr3_nt: TGTGCCTGGAGTGCAAACGTCCTGACTTTC; cdr3_aa: CAWSANVLTF
clone_size: few; j_call: TRBJ2-7; d_call: .; v_call: TRBV7-3; cdr3_nt: TGTGCCAGCAGCTATGAGGGGGGTTTATCCTACGAGCAGTACTTC; cdr3_aa: CASSYEGGLSYEQYF
clone_size: .; j_call: TRBJ1-2; d_call: .; v_call: TRBV5-1; cdr3_nt: TGCGCCAGCAGCTTGGGACAGACTCTCTATGGCTACACCTTC; cdr3_aa: CASSLGQTLYGYTF
clone_size: .; j_call: TRBJ2-7; d_call: TRBD1; v_call: TRBV19; cdr3_nt: TGTGCCAGTAAAGAACAGGGGGCTGGTTACGAGCAGTACTTC; cdr3_aa: CASKEQGAGYEQYF
clone_size: .; j_call: TRBJ2-5; d_call: TRBD2; v_call: TRBV9; cdr3_nt: TGTGCCAGCAGCGTAGGGCGGGGGGGCCAAGAGACCCAGTACTTC; cdr3_aa: CASSVGRGGQETQYF
clone_size: .; j_call: TRBJ2-2; d_call: .; v_call: TRBV10-1; cdr3_nt: TGCGCCAGCAGTCCGAGCGGGACCGGGGAGCTGTTTTTT; cdr3_aa: CASSPSGTGELFF
clone_size: .; j_call: TRBJ2-7; d_call: .; v_call: TRBV19; cdr3_nt: TGTGCCAGTAGCACCCCCGGGGGCCGCTCCTACGAGCAGTACTTC; cdr3_aa: CASSTPGGRSYEQYF
clone_size: once; j_call: TRBJ2-1; d_call: .; v_call: TRBV5-8; cdr3_nt: TGTGCCAGCAGCTCCCAAGCTGGTAGCCATGAGCAGTTCTTC; cdr3_aa: CASSSQAGSHEQFF
clone_size: .; j_call: TRBJ2-3; d_call: .; v_call: TRBV5-1; cdr3_nt: TGCGCCAGCAGCTTGGCCAGTAGCAATGGAGATACGCAGTATTTT; cdr3_aa: CASSLASSNGDTQYF
clone_size: .; j_call: TRBJ1-2; d_call: .; v_call: TRBV28; cdr3_nt: TGTGCCAGCAGTTTGGCAGAGCCCTATGGCTACACCTTC; cdr3_aa: CASSLAEPYGYTF
clone_size: .; j_call: TRBJ1-4; d_call: TRBD1; v_call: TRBV28; cdr3_nt: TGTGCCAGCAGTTTTTCGACAGGGGCAACTAATGAAAAACTGTTTTTT; cdr3_aa: CASSFSTGATNEKLFF
clone_size: once; j_call: TRBJ2-3; d_call: TRBD2; v_call: TRBV11-3; cdr3_nt: TGTGCCAGCAGCTCGGGGGGACTAGCCACAGATACGCAGTATTTT; cdr3_aa: CASSSGGLATDTQYF
clone_size: .; j_call: TRBJ1-2; d_call: .; v_call: TRBV9; cdr3_nt: TGTGCCAGCAGCGTAGTCGACAGAAATAACTATGGCTACACCTTC; cdr3_aa: CASSVVDRNNYGYTF
clone_size: .; j_call: TRBJ2-2; d_call: .; v_call: TRBV9; cdr3_nt: TGTGCCAGCAGCCGTTCGGTAGCGGCGGGCGGGGAGCTGTTTTTT; cdr3_aa: CASSRSVAAGGELFF
clone_size: .; j_call: TRBJ1-1; d_call: .; v_call: TRBV11-1; cdr3_nt: TGTGCCAGCAGCTTTCCAGGGGTGAACACTGAAGCTTTCTTT; cdr3_aa: CASSFPGVNTEAFF
clone_size: .; j_call: TRBJ2-7; d_call: .; v_call: TRBV18; cdr3_nt: TGTGCCAGCTCACCACCCGACAGATCCTACGAGCAGTACTTC; cdr3_aa: CASSPPDRSYEQYF
clone_size: .; j_call: TRBJ1-1; d_call: .; v_call: TRBV5-3; cdr3_nt: TGTGCCAGAAGCTTTAAATCCCCCTGCAGGACGAGCAGAAAAGCTTTCTTT; cdr3_aa: CARSFKSPCRTSRKAFF
clone_size: .; j_call: TRBJ2-3; d_call: .; v_call: TRBV5-1; cdr3_nt: TGCGCCAGCAGCTTGGCTGACGCAGATACGCAGTATTTT; cdr3_aa: CASSLADADTQYF
clone_size: .; j_call: TRBJ2-7; d_call: .; v_call: TRBV7-8; cdr3_nt: TGTGCCAGCAGCTTCGAGGGTAGCGAGCAGTACTTC; cdr3_aa: CASSFEGSEQYF
clone_size: .; j_call: TRBJ1-6; d_call: .; v_call: TRBV29-1; cdr3_nt: TGCAGCGTTGGGGAGGAATTAGGATCACCCCTCCACTTT; cdr3_aa: CSVGEELGSPLHF
clone_size: .; j_call: TRBJ2-1; d_call: .; v_call: TRBV11-2; cdr3_nt: TGTGCCAGCAGCTTAGGTCGGGGCTACAATGAGCAGTTCTTC; cdr3_aa: CASSLGRGYNEQFF
clone_size: .; j_call: TRBJ1-1; d_call: .; v_call: TRBV2; cdr3_nt: TGTGCCAGCAGTGAAGTGGACCCTCTAGGGAGGAACACTGAAGCTTTCTTT; cdr3_aa: CASSEVDPLGRNTEAFF
clone_size: .; j_call: TRBJ1-2; d_call: TRBD1; v_call: TRBV6-1; cdr3_nt: TGTGCCAGCAGTGAAGCAGGGACAGGGATAGATGGCTACACCTTC; cdr3_aa: CASSEAGTGIDGYTF
clone_size: .; j_call: TRBJ2-1; d_call: TRBD1; v_call: TRBV7-2; cdr3_nt: TGTGCCAGTAGGCTGGGACAGGCTTCCTACAATGAGCAGTTCTTC; cdr3_aa: CASRLGQASYNEQFF
clone_size: .; j_call: TRBJ2-7; d_call: .; v_call: TRBV11-2; cdr3_nt: TGTGCCAGCAGCTTAGTAACGCAGGACCCCTACGAGCAGTACTTC; cdr3_aa: CASSLVTQDPYEQYF
clone_size: .; j_call: TRBJ2-1; d_call: TRBD2; v_call: TRBV7-9; cdr3_nt: TGTGCCAGCAGCTCGAACCTAGCTAGCGGGTCATATGAGCAGTTCTTC; cdr3_aa: CASSSNLASGSYEQFF
clone_size: .; j_call: TRBJ2-1; d_call: TRBD2; v_call: TRBV11-3; cdr3_nt: TGTGCCAGCAGCTCAGCGGGAGCGGGCAATGAGCAGTTCTTC; cdr3_aa: CASSSAGAGNEQFF
clone_size: few; j_call: TRBJ2-5; d_call: TRBD1; v_call: TRBV5-1; cdr3_nt: TGCGCCAGCAGCGAACTGGGGGACAGCCAAGAGACCCAGTACTTC; cdr3_aa: CASSELGDSQETQYF
clone_size: .; j_call: TRBJ1-1; d_call: .; v_call: TRBV2; cdr3_nt: TGTGCCAGCAGTCCCACATGGCCGGGTGAAGCTTTCTTT; cdr3_aa: CASSPTWPGEAFF
clone_size: .; j_call: TRBJ1-2; d_call: .; v_call: TRBV2; cdr3_nt: TGTGCCGGACCATCCAGCAGGGAGCTTGGAGGCTACACCTTC; cdr3_aa: CAGPSSRELGGYTF
clone_size: few; j_call: TRBJ2-2; d_call: .; v_call: TRBV5-1; cdr3_nt: TGCGCCAGCAGCTTGGGGGGGAACACCGGGGAGCTGTTTTTT; cdr3_aa: CASSLGGNTGELFF
clone_size: .; j_call: TRBJ2-7; d_call: .; v_call: TRBV24-1; cdr3_nt: TGTGCCACCAGTGCCCAAAACAACGAGCAGTACTTC; cdr3_aa: CATSAQNNEQYF
clone_size: .; j_call: TRBJ1-1; d_call: TRBD1; v_call: TRBV28; cdr3_nt: TGTGCCACCGGACAGGGGGAGGGTAGATACGCTTTCTTT; cdr3_aa: CATGQGEGRYAFF
clone_size: .; j_call: TRBJ2-7; d_call: TRBD2; v_call: TRBV10-3; cdr3_nt: TGTGCCATCAGCTCGGTTGGGACTAGCGGAAGCGAGCAGTACTTC; cdr3_aa: CAISSVGTSGSEQYF
clone_size: .; j_call: TRBJ1-5; d_call: .; v_call: TRBV19; cdr3_nt: TGTGCCAGTAGTATAGCGGATAGCAATCAGCCCCAGCATTTT; cdr3_aa: CASSIADSNQPQHF
clone_size: .; j_call: TRBJ2-1; d_call: TRBD1; v_call: TRBV2; cdr3_nt: TGTGCCAGCAGCAACACAACCGGGACAGGGGGTGCTGAGCAGTTCTTC; cdr3_aa: CASSNTTGTGGAEQFF
clone_size: .; j_call: TRBJ2-2; d_call: TRBD2; v_call: TRBV19; cdr3_nt: TGTGCCAGTAGTACCCCCCTAGCGGGATCTCACGGGGAGCTGTTTTTT; cdr3_aa: CASSTPLAGSHGELFF
clone_size: .; j_call: TRBJ1-1; d_call: .; v_call: TRBV9; cdr3_nt: TGTGCCAGCAGCGTAGGGGGAGGGCACACTGAAGCTTTCTTT; cdr3_aa: CASSVGGGHTEAFF
clone_size: .; j_call: TRBJ2-3; d_call: .; v_call: TRBV5-6; cdr3_nt: TGTGCCAGCAGCGTAGGCGGCCCAGAAACGCAGTATTTT; cdr3_aa: CASSVGGPETQYF
clone_size: .; j_call: TRBJ2-1; d_call: TRBD1; v_call: TRBV6-5; cdr3_nt: TGTGCCAGCAAGCGGAACAGGGGAAACAATGAGCAGTTCTTC; cdr3_aa: CASKRNRGNNEQFF
clone_size: few; j_call: TRBJ1-1; d_call: .; v_call: TRBV6-5; cdr3_nt: TGTGCCAGCAGTTTCGGCACTGAAGCTTTCTTT; cdr3_aa: CASSFGTEAFF
clone_size: .; j_call: TRBJ2-3; d_call: .; v_call: TRBV5-1; cdr3_nt: TGCGCCAGCAGGTCCAAAGAGGCCACAGATACGCAGTATTTT; cdr3_aa: CASRSKEATDTQYF
clone_size: .; j_call: TRBJ1-4; d_call: .; v_call: TRBV21-1; cdr3_nt: TGTGCCAGCAGGACCGTCCTTAGGGAAAAACTGTTTTTT; cdr3_aa: CASRTVLREKLFF
clone_size: .; j_call: TRBJ1-2; d_call: .; v_call: TRBV27; cdr3_nt: TGTGCCAGCAGCCAGGGGTATGGCTACACCTTC; cdr3_aa: CASSQGYGYTF
clone_size: .; j_call: TRBJ2-1; d_call: .; v_call: TRBV10-3; cdr3_nt: TGTGCCATCAGTGAGTCGAAGACTAACAATGAGCAGTTCTTC; cdr3_aa: CAISESKTNNEQFF
clone_size: few; j_call: TRBJ1-2; d_call: .; v_call: TRBV7-9; cdr3_nt: TGTGCCAGCAGCTTAAGGGGGGAACACTATGGCTACACCTTC; cdr3_aa: CASSLRGEHYGYTF
clone_size: .; j_call: TRBJ1-2; d_call: .; v_call: TRBV7-2; cdr3_nt: TGTGCCAGCAGCAGCCGGGGGACCTATGGCTACACCTTC; cdr3_aa: CASSSRGTYGYTF
clone_size: .; j_call: TRBJ1-3; d_call: TRBD1; v_call: TRBV30; cdr3_nt: TGTGCCTGGAGTCTTGGACAGGGGTTCGGAAACACCATATATTTT; cdr3_aa: CAWSLGQGFGNTIYF
clone_size: .; j_call: TRBJ1-1; d_call: .; v_call: TRBV19; cdr3_nt: TGTGCCAGTAGTATAGACCCCCGGGGCAGGGACACTGAAGCTTTCTTT; cdr3_aa: CASSIDPRGRDTEAFF
clone_size: once; j_call: TRBJ2-5; d_call: TRBD1; v_call: TRBV5-1; cdr3_nt: TGCGCCAGCAGCTTGTCCGTAGAGGGGGCCGGAGAGACCCAGTACTTC; cdr3_aa: CASSLSVEGAGETQYF
clone_size: .; j_call: TRBJ2-1; d_call: .; v_call: TRBV19; cdr3_nt: TGTGCCAGTAGTATCCCAGGGGAGTGGGACAATGAGCAGTTCTTC; cdr3_aa: CASSIPGEWDNEQFF
clone_size: .; j_call: TRBJ2-1; d_call: .; v_call: TRBV19; cdr3_nt: TGTGCCACCACCTACAGTTGGGGCACGGAACAGTTCTTC; cdr3_aa: CATTYSWGTEQFF
clone_size: .; j_call: TRBJ1-6; d_call: .; v_call: TRBV5-1; cdr3_nt: TGCGCCAGCAGCTTGTCCTATAATTCACCCCTCCACTTT; cdr3_aa: CASSLSYNSPLHF
clone_size: .; j_call: TRBJ1-2; d_call: .; v_call: TRBV6-2/TRBV6-3; cdr3_nt: TGTGCCAGCAGTTCCCAGGAGCCCTACTATGGCTACACCTTC; cdr3_aa: CASSSQEPYYGYTF